The TCR beta chain described here comes from a study of vaccination effects on CD4 cells after COVID-19. Study overall: Roughly 1.9 million PBMC per well received approximately 11 IU/ml IL-2 and approximately 10 ug/ml peptides in culture. General study points: Early post-infection timepoints were absent, and convalescent patients were few.

A few counts support this clone. Its antigen is not known. The J segment lost 3 bases and the V segment lost 4 bases, leaving 9 bases of the junction unmatched. The CDR3 is made up of 16 amino acids. The V gene's germline CDR1 is SGHRS and CDR2 YFSETQ. The culture ran for nine to eleven days, and then CD4+ T cells were isolated. Vaccination of participants consisted of two doses of either the BNT162b2 or mRNA-1273 vaccine. Vaccine recipients, nucleocapsid antibody negative, had no prior SARS-CoV-2 infection. Half-medium changes using IL-2 medium occurred on days 3 and 7. Measured with immunoSEQ multiplex PCR; TCRdb has only the in-frame clones, and not every one. The sample has 70,000 or so clones, around 69% seen once; the top ten hold roughly 2.3%.

The chain employs TRBV5-1 and TRBJ1-5, with 8 positions matching TRBD1. The sequence derives from a human donor who received a COVID-19 vaccine. The source was CD4+ T cells from PBMCs cultured without peptide, collected after COVID-19 vaccination. The CDR3 region has the DNA TGCGCCAGCAGCCCTACAGGGGGGGTGGACAATCAGCCCCAGCATTTT. Protein sequence: CASSPTGGVDNQPQHF.